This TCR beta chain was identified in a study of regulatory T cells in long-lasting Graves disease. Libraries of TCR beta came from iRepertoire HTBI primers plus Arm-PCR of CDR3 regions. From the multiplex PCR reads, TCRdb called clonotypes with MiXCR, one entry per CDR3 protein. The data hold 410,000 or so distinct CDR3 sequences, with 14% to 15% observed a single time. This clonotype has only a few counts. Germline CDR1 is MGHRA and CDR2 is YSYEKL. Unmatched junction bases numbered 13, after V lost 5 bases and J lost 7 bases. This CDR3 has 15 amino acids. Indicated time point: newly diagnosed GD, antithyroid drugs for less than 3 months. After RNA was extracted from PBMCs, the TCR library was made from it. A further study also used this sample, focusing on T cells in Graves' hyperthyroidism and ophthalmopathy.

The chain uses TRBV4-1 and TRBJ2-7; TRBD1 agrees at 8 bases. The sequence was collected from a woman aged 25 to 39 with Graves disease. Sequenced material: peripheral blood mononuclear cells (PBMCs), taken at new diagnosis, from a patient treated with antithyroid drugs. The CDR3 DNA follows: TGCGCCAGCAGCGACACGGACAGGGATCTTGGGGAGCAGTACTTC. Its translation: CASSDTDRDLGEQYF.